What follows are 2 T cell receptor beta chains derived from one specimen sequenced in a study of untreated major depressive disorder. Profiling relied on immunoSEQ multiplex PCR, and the TCRdb table lists in-frame clones only, not all of them. The sample has 20,000 or so clones; 92% are singletons. Their antigen targets remain unknown. The study, taken as a whole, reports: TRBV05-01 (Vbeta 5.1) usage was higher in CD4+ T cells of depressed patients than controls.

The sequenced material came from CD4+ T cells from PBMCs. The receptors were sampled from a woman in her forties with major depressive disorder.

The chain recombines TRBV6-6 with TRBJ1-1, with 7 positions matching TRBD1. Germline V lookup: CDR1 MNHNY, CDR2 SVGAGI (reference sequence). CDR3 length equals 12 residues. J gave up 6 bases and V 5 bases, and 3 bases lay outside the gene matches. The CDR3 nucleotides are TGTGCCAGCAGTCATGACAGGGCTGAAGCTTTCTTT. The encoded protein is CASSHDRAEAFF.

This rearrangement joins TRBV6-5 to TRBJ2-2; D not resolved. This CDR3 contains 13 residues. The V end was cut by 5 bases, the J end by 7 bases, with 11 bases between. Germline V gives CDR1 MNHEY, CDR2 SVGAGI. The CDR3 spells CASSEFGIGELFF. DNA for the CDR3: TGTGCCAGCAGTGAGTTTGGTATCGGGGAGCTGTTTTTT.